This T cell receptor beta chain emerged from a study of blood T cell repertoires in COVID-19 (dated by TCRdb to the early 2020s). At the level of the whole study: Samples from collaborators originated in the United States, Italy and Spain and spanned both the acute and convalescent phases of COVID-19. The material from the prospective study consisted of cDNA or gDNA derived from T cells, B-cell-depleted T cells, or PBMCs. Deeply sampled blood TCRbeta repertoires from subjects exposed to, actively infected with, or recovered from COVID-19 were included in the dataset. The repertoires were released in a freely available public database meant as a resource for research on the immune response to SARS-CoV-2. Samples came from the ongoing ImmuneRACE study (first 160 participants) plus 1,254 subjects from 6 global collaborators. Sample metadata almost always included a de-identified subject ID, COVID-19 status, age in years and sex. HLA class I and class II types, where available, came from metadata supplied by the sample provider rather than from assay-based typing. On the study overall, not on this receptor specifically: The amount of clinical and demographic metadata varied by source and participant and was provided uncurated.

The germline V gene (reference sequence) gives CDR1 as SEHNR and CDR2 as FQNEAQ. The germline V and J ends show losses of 1 base and 4 bases respectively, and no gene match explains 11 bases of the junction. From the cysteine up to the phenylalanine, the CDR3 has a length of 17 residues. Just CDR3 DNA is preserved here, 51 bases in frame from base 1. TCRbeta CDR3 regions were amplified from genomic DNA using the immunoSEQ Assay, a bias-controlled multiplex PCR. Regarding the original processing steps: The number of nucleated cells in each sample was estimated from the amplification of reference gene primers within the assay. To quantify the absolute abundance of each unique TCRbeta CDR3 rearrangement, sequence reads were collapsed and filtered. For each sample, productive Simpson clonality was calculated as the square root of Simpson's diversity index across productive rearrangements. This is the immuneACCESS table as TCRdb keeps it, with only in-frame sequences that have V and J called. A part of the clones is gone; compared with another copy, unresolved V genes explain less than half, and the rest is unexplained. The DNA was the basis for D and trimming; V, J and clone size are from that table. The table for this sample lists just under 65,000 clones; 80% to 90% of them were counted only once. The ten top clones hold approximately 6% of the sample.

Each collaborating institution followed its own protocols to collect whole blood in K2EDTA tubes. For TCRbeta analysis, collaborators shipped samples in one of three forms: frozen whole blood, isolated PBMCs, or DNA extracted from either of those sample types. Details on this clone: It has no known antigen specificity. One base away there is no much larger clone; base qualities are not given.

The sample comprised peripheral blood. This clonotype was obtained from a human donor in a cohort sampled during active COVID-19. The chain was built from TRBV7-9 and TRBJ1-2, with 8 central nucleotides matching TRBD1. The CDR3 sequence is CASSLGLGRGLTYGYTF. The nucleotides read TGTGCCAGCAGCTTAGGCTTGGGCAGGGGGCTTACCTATGGCTACACCTTC.